This T cell receptor beta chain was recovered during a study of shared clonotypes between healthy human individuals. Some clones are missing from TCRdb's copy, which holds only in-frame ones; the method was immunoSEQ multiplex PCR. The data show about 2 million clones, roughly 95% seen once. Trimming stripped 3 bases from V and 2 bases from J, with 15 bases between. Germline V gives CDR1 SGDLS, CDR2 YYNGEE. The CDR3 consists of 16 residues. The TCR was taken from a man younger than 35 in good health. Sample: naive CD4+ T cells sorted from blood. The subset here: CD45RA+ positively selected. The V gene is TRBV9, the J gene TRBJ1-3, with D perhaps matching TRBD1 (5 bases). CDR3: CASSANPGGAGNTIYF. Here the CDR3 DNA reads TGTGCCAGCAGCGCGAATCCGGGAGGGGCTGGAAACACCATATATTTT.